Listed below are T cell receptor beta chains from one sample, sequenced in a study of blood T cell repertoires in COVID-19. TCRdb keeps only in-frame clones here, not all; method: immunoSEQ multiplex PCR. The sample includes around 56,000 clones, roughly 86% of them seen just once. Sequenced input: peripheral blood. The origin of the receptors is a man aged 55 to 70 with active or convalescent COVID-19. CDR3s include the opening cysteine and the closing phenylalanine or tryptophan. The D gene is left open where the match is weak. Clone sizes are given selectively: once, few, many, or a class where the clone is expanded.

clone_size d_call j_call v_call cdr3_nt cdr3_aa
. . TRBJ2-3 TRBV30 TGTGCCTGGAGTTCTCAGTGGCATGGCACAGATACGCAGTATTTT CAWSSQWHGTDTQYF
once TRBD2 TRBJ2-2 TRBV18 TGTGCCAGCTCACCACCCACTAGCGGGAGTATCACCGGGGAGCTGTTTTTT CASSPPTSGSITGELFF
few TRBD2 TRBJ2-2 TRBV14 TGTGCCAGCAGCCAAGTCCGGAGTAGCGGGGTCGGGGAGCTGTTTTTT CASSQVRSSGVGELFF
. . TRBJ2-1 TRBV9 TGTGCCAGCAGCGTAGATACTCGAGCCTACAATGAGCAGTTCTTC CASSVDTRAYNEQFF
. . TRBJ1-1 TRBV6-2/TRBV6-3 TGTGCCAGCAGTTACGTTGTTAATACTGAAGCTTTCTTT CASSYVVNTEAFF
. . TRBJ2-3 TRBV5-5 TGTGCCAGCAGCAACAGGGAAGGCACAGATACGCAGTATTTT CASSNREGTDTQYF
once TRBD1 TRBJ1-4 TRBV29-1 TGCAGCGTTGAAGCTGAGGTGACAGGGGAAAAACTGTTTTTT CSVEAEVTGEKLFF
once . TRBJ2-1 TRBV4-2 TGTGCCAGCAGCCAAGATAAGGGGTCCTACAATGAGCAGTTCTTC CASSQDKGSYNEQFF
. TRBD1 TRBJ1-2 TRBV9 TGTGCCAGCAGCTCCACCCCCTCAGGGACAGGGACTAACTATGGCTACACCTTC CASSSTPSGTGTNYGYTF
. . TRBJ2-1 TRBV14 TGTGCCAGCAGCCAAGATGAGGAACACACCCTTTACTCCTACAATGAGCAGTTCTTC CASSQDEEHTLYSYNEQFF
once TRBD2 TRBJ2-5 TRBV7-2 TGTGCCAGCAATCGTGAGGGAGGGGAGACCCAGTACTTC CASNREGGETQYF
. TRBD1 TRBJ1-5 TRBV4-2 TGTGCCAGCAGCTCGGGACAGGGGGGTAAGCGAAATCAGCCCCAGCATTTT CASSSGQGGKRNQPQHF
once . TRBJ2-1 TRBV7-8 TGTGCCAGCAGCTTACTAGGGGCCAAAGGCTCCTACAATGAGCAGTTCTTC CASSLLGAKGSYNEQFF
. . TRBJ1-3 TRBV9 TGTGCCAGCAGCGTCCAGGGGAGCGAAAACACCATATATTTT CASSVQGSENTIYF
. . TRBJ1-2 TRBV6-2/TRBV6-3 TGTGCCAGCAGTAAGGGAGAAAACTATGGCTACACCTTC CASSKGENYGYTF
. TRBD2 TRBJ2-7 TRBV5-6 TGTGCCAGCAGCTTGGATCGTGGTAGCGGGATCCCCTACGAGCAGTACTTC CASSLDRGSGIPYEQYF
. TRBD1 TRBJ1-2 TRBV7-9 TGTGCCAGCGCCCCACCCGACAGGGGCTATGGCTACACCTTC CASAPPDRGYGYTF
. TRBD2 TRBJ2-7 TRBV7-8 TGTGCCAGCAGCTTAGAACTTAGCGGGAGCTACGAGCAGTACTTC CASSLELSGSYEQYF
. TRBD1 TRBJ2-1 TRBV7-9 TGTGCCAGCAGCTTAGCTGCGACAGGGCTTGACAATGAGCAGTTCTTC CASSLAATGLDNEQFF
once . TRBJ1-5 TRBV15 TGTGCCACCAGCAGGGTAGGAGGAGGGCCGAACAATCAGCCCCAGCATTTT CATSRVGGGPNNQPQHF
. TRBD1 TRBJ2-1 TRBV5-4 TGTGCCAGCAGCTTCCCCGGGACAGGGGGCGGTGAGCAGTTCTTC CASSFPGTGGGEQFF
. TRBD1 TRBJ2-2 TRBV14 TGTGCCAGCAGCCGAGCAGGGGGCCGCACCGGGGAGCTGTTTTTT CASSRAGGRTGELFF
. TRBD1 TRBJ2-2 TRBV5-1 TGCGCCAGCAGCTTTAGGACAGGGGGTCCCGGGGAGCTGTTTTTT CASSFRTGGPGELFF
. . TRBJ1-3 TRBV10-3 TGTGCCTTGACCAGGGGACCAGGAAACACCATATATTTT CALTRGPGNTIYF
. . TRBJ2-7 TRBV27 TGTGCCAGCACAACAGGGAGCGAGCAGTACTTC CASTTGSEQYF
once TRBD2 TRBJ2-5 TRBV7-2 TGTGCCAGCAGCGCGCCGGGACTAGCACTACAAGAGACCCAGTACTTC CASSAPGLALQETQYF
. . TRBJ2-5 TRBV7-3 TGTGCCAGCAGCTTCTCTTCGGGTGGGGAGACCCAGTACTTC CASSFSSGGETQYF
. . TRBJ1-3 TRBV3-1/TRBV3-2 TGTGCCAGCAGCCAACGGGGAATTGGAAACACCATATATTTT CASSQRGIGNTIYF
. . TRBJ2-3 TRBV2 TGTGCCAGCAGTGTCGGTACAGATACGCAGTATTTT CASSVGTDTQYF
. . TRBJ1-2 TRBV5-6 TGTGCCAGCAGCTTGGGACAGGCCCGACTGCTCTATGGCTACACCTTC CASSLGQARLLYGYTF
. TRBD1 TRBJ1-4 TRBV5-8 TGTGCCAGCAGCGGCCGGGACAGGGTTACTACAACTAATGAAAAACTGTTTTTT CASSGRDRVTTTNEKLFF
. TRBD1 TRBJ1-5 TRBV7-9 TGTGCCAGCAGCTTCTGGACAGGCAATAGCAATCAGCCCCAGCATTTT CASSFWTGNSNQPQHF
. . TRBJ2-7 TRBV10-3 TGTGCCATCAGTGAGACAGCTTACGAGCAGTACTTC CAISETAYEQYF
. TRBD1 TRBJ1-2 TRBV7-9 TGTGCCAGCAGCTTAGGAGGGGGCGTGAGCTACACCTTC CASSLGGGVSYTF
. . TRBJ2-1 TRBV28 TGTGCCAGCAGTACCAGGGTGGTCGTCGTAAATGAGCAGTTCTTC CASSTRVVVVNEQFF
. TRBD2 TRBJ2-1 TRBV6-4 TGTGCCAGCAGTGACGGCCTAGCGGGGTACAATGAGCAGTTCTTC CASSDGLAGYNEQFF
. TRBD1 TRBJ2-7 TRBV6-2/TRBV6-3 TGTGCCAGCAGTTCACAGGGGTTTGGGGAGCAGTACTTC CASSSQGFGEQYF
few TRBD1 TRBJ2-7 TRBV27 TGTGCCAGCAGCGAGACAGGGCTCCACGAGCAGTACTTC CASSETGLHEQYF
few . TRBJ1-1 TRBV2 TGTGCCAGATCACAGGGCGGCACTGAAGCTTTCTTT CARSQGGTEAFF
few TRBD2 TRBJ2-2 TRBV11-3 TGTGCCAGCAGCTTAAGTAGGACTAGGACGAACACCGGGGAGCTGTTTTTT CASSLSRTRTNTGELFF
. TRBD1 TRBJ1-2 TRBV7-9 TGTGCCAGCAGCTTAGGTGGGGGACAGGGGGCTCGCTACACCTTC CASSLGGGQGARYTF
. TRBD1 TRBJ2-3 TRBV27 TGTGCCAGCAGTTTTAAGAACAGGGGAGCCACAGATACGCAGTATTTT CASSFKNRGATDTQYF
. TRBD1 TRBJ2-5 TRBV7-3 TGTGCCAGCAGTCCAGGGGGCCCCCAAGAGACCCAGTACTTC CASSPGGPQETQYF
. . TRBJ1-1 TRBV3-1/TRBV3-2 TGTGCCAGCAGCCAAGCTGGCGGCCAGGGGCGTCACTACTGGGGCACTGAAGCTTTCTTT CASSQAGGQGRHYWGTEAFF
. TRBD1 TRBJ1-2 TRBV19 TGTGCCAGTAGTATGGAGGCCAGGGGGCGGTCTGGCTACACCTTC CASSMEARGRSGYTF
. . TRBJ1-2 TRBV7-9 TGTGCCAGCAGCTTAGTTATTGGGCTTAACTATGGCTACACCTTC CASSLVIGLNYGYTF
few . TRBJ2-1 TRBV6-6 TGTGCCAGCAGTTACGGTGCTACTCCCTACAATGAGCAGTTCTTC CASSYGATPYNEQFF
once . TRBJ1-6 TRBV6-5 TGTGCCAGCACCCTAGGGGTTTCCAATTCACCCCTCCACTTT CASTLGVSNSPLHF
. . TRBJ2-5 TRBV28 TGTGCCAGCAGTTTAGGACAGCCGAAAGGTTTGGAGACCCAGTACTTC CASSLGQPKGLETQYF